This paragraph reports one T cell receptor (beta chain). Its specificity is unknown. The source of the sample is a study of radiation and T cells in renal cell carcinoma. Broader study findings: No pretreatment tumor biopsies were available for baseline clonotypes.

CDR1 and CDR2 from the germline V gene are WSHSY and SAAADI. The length of the CDR3 is 15 residues. V lost 4 bases, J lost 2 bases, and 2 bases stayed unmatched. This table comes from immunoSEQ multiplex PCR, and its TCRdb copy is limited to in-frame clones, with some not included. The table lists several thousand clones, about three fifths of them singletons. Described treatment: 15 Gy SBRT to primary tumor, nephrectomy 4 weeks later. Nephrectomy followed 15 Gy stereotactic body radiation by 4 weeks. The sample here was tumor tissue, taken from a patient whose treatment included radiotherapy and nephrectomy. The sequence came from a man in his 60s with renal cell carcinoma. The V call is TRBV10-2, the J call TRBJ2-7; 13 positions agree with TRBD2. For the CDR3, the DNA is TGCGCCAGCAGTGGAGGGACTAGCGGGACCTACGAGCAGTACTTC. It codes for CASSGGTSGTYEQYF.